This T cell receptor beta chain was observed in a study of regulatory T cells in long-lasting Graves disease. Overall study findings and caveats: Persistent patients shared more public clonotypes (under 3,000) than newly diagnosed patients (roughly 960). Investigators studied peripheral blood only, not thyroid tissue. Possibly, too few samples lowered accuracy.

Time point in this sample: persistent/refractory GD, antithyroid drugs over 5 years with positive TRAb. The TCR library used RNA extracted from PBMCs. Arm-PCR of CDR3 regions with iRepertoire HTBI primers generated TCR beta libraries. TCRdb re-called the multiplex PCR reads with MiXCR, one entry per CDR3 protein. The data show about half a million distinct CDR3 sequences, with roughly 23% seen just once and roughly 14% held by the top ten. This clonotype showed up many times. Its antigen is still unknown. The germline V and J ends were trimmed by 8 bases and 4 bases, with 26 bases remaining between them. The CDR3 has 17 residues. The V gene's germline CDR1 is SEHNR and CDR2 FQNEAQ (reference sequence).

The clonotype comes from a female donor with Graves disease. Sequencing was performed on peripheral blood mononuclear cells (PBMCs), taken when the disease was refractory, from a patient treated with antithyroid drugs. The genes are TRBV7-9 and TRBJ2-5; D may be TRBD2 (6 bases). The DNA for the CDR3 is TGTGCCAGCTGGCGGGACCCATACTCTCACGGTGGAGAGACCCAGTACTTC. This sequence encodes CASWRDPYSHGGETQYF.